This TCR beta chain was captured by sequencing in a study of shared clonotypes between healthy human individuals. General study points: The generation probabilities recorded for non-shared clonotypes fell below those of clonotypes shared by all four donors.

On this clone itself: Its antigen is unknown.

The length of the CDR3 is 11 residues. Germline-derived CDR1 and CDR2 are SGHAT and FQNNGV. The V gene lost 4 bases and the J gene lost 7 bases, with 8 bases spanning the gap. Only CD45RO-negative cells positively selected for CCR7 counted as naive CD8 cells, so terminally differentiated effector memory CD45RA+ cells were excluded. DNA at around 210 ng, around 30,000 T cell genomes, went into sorted-subset replicate PCRs. Assay: immunoSEQ multiplex PCR; the TCRdb copy retains only in-frame clones and omits some. The sample holds approximately 810,000 clones, 90% to 95% seen once. The sequenced sample was naive CD8+ T cells sorted from blood. The source of this sequence is a man under 40 in good health. The chain carries TRBV11-2 and TRBJ2-7, with D maybe TRBD2 (6 bases). CDR3 amino acids: CASSSAGEQYF. CDR3 DNA sequence: TGTGCCAGCAGCTCGGCGGGAGAGCAGTACTTC.